This passage covers 30 T cell receptor beta chains from one sample sequenced in a study of tumor-infiltrating lymphocytes in primary liver carcinoma. Unsorted whole blood yielded blood RNA, and germline DNA was extracted as well. cDNA specific to TCR beta was made from 450 to 650 ng of total RNA, with a constant-region primer employed for priming. Sequencing libraries for TCR beta derived from three nested multiplex PCR rounds that used slightly modified ARM-PCR. TRBV1-TRBV30 forward primers and a C-beta reverse primer were used in the first two PCR rounds, which each ran for ten to eleven cycles. TCRdb re-derived calls from the multiplex PCR reads in MiXCR, one entry per CDR3 protein. The repertoire holds 300,000 to 400,000 distinct CDR3 sequences, approximately 65% seen once, with under 8.5% in the top ten. Sequenced sample: peripheral blood. Receptors originate from a man aged 35-49 years with primary liver carcinoma and hepatitis B virus infection.

As to this clonotype: One base away lies a much larger clone, so this may be a sequencing read error. In DNA, the CDR3 is TGTGCCAGCAGTGATAACGCCGGGAGAACCTACGAGCAGTACTTC. Its translation: CASSDNAGRTYEQYF. The V gene is TRBV6-1, the J gene TRBJ2-7; possibly TRBD2 for D (6 bases). The CDR3 spans 15 residues. Germline V gene lookup returns CDR1 MNHNS and CDR2 SASEGT. V dropped 3 bases and J dropped 2 bases, with 14 bases sitting between them.

This clonotype was seen many times. V is TRBV4-1 and J is TRBJ2-1; a weak D match, TRBD2 (6 bases). Germline CDR1 reads MGHRA; CDR2 reads YSYEKL. This CDR3 region has 15 residues. The ends were cut back, 2 bases at V and 5 bases at J, with 13 bases in the middle. CDR3 coding DNA: TGCGCCAGCAGCCAAAGTAGCGGATGGAACAATGAGCAGTTCTTC. It yields the protein CASSQSSGWNNEQFF.

Remarks on this clonotype: A much larger clonotype is one base distant, so this may be a read error. The rearrangement uses TRBV7-8 and TRBJ2-6, with D unresolved. The germline V and J ends were trimmed by 8 bases and 4 bases, with 18 bases remaining between them. Germline V gene data show CDR1 as SGHVS and CDR2 as FQNEAQ. The CDR3 is 16 amino acids. This chain's CDR3 is CASAGLPRTGANVLTF. The DNA of the CDR3 is TGTGCCAGCGCCGGTCTACCTCGAACCGGGGCCAACGTCCTGACTTTC.

This clonotype was recorded only once. This rearrangement joins TRBV28 to TRBJ1-2; D is ambiguous. The CDR3 loop spans 11 amino acids. Germline V gives CDR1 MDHEN, CDR2 SYDVKM. The V gene lost 5 bases and the J gene lost 4 bases, with 5 bases spanning the gap. Here the CDR3 DNA reads TGTGCCAGCAGTACGGTCTATGGCTACACCTTC. Translation: CASSTVYGYTF.

With respect to this clonotype: This may be a read error, as it is one base from a much larger clone. The chain has TRBV12-3 or TRBV12-4 and TRBJ2-1, with 15 bases fitting TRBD2. V was pared by 6 bases and J by 11 bases, with 2 bases of the junction left unmatched. This CDR3 has 13 amino acids. CDR3: CASRGTSGRKQFF. For the CDR3, the DNA is TGTGCCAGCAGGGGGACTAGCGGGAGGAAGCAGTTCTTC.

A note on this clonotype: The junction departs from germline at one end; a sequencing error may be responsible. The V call is TRBV5-1, the J call TRBJ1-6; 7 bases are shared with TRBD1. The CDR3 covers 15 residues. The germline CDR1 and CDR2 sequences are SGHRS and YFSETQ. CDR3 DNA: TGCGCCAGCAGCTCTAGTGACAGGGATAATTCACCCTTCCACTTT. This translates into CASSSSDRDNSPFHF.

Concerning this clonotype itself: One junction end does not reproduce the germline sequence, and a read error may be involved. V usage is TRBV11-2 and J usage is TRBJ1-4, with 7 nucleotides matching TRBD1. The germline CDR1 and CDR2 sequences are SGHAT and FQNNGV. This CDR3 spans 14 amino acids. The CDR3 reads CACSITGVNEKLFF. CDR3 bases: TGTGCCTGCAGCATTACAGGGGTCAATGAAAAACTGTTTTTT. Combining the CDR3 with reference TRBV11-2 and TRBJ1-4 gives the whole variable domain EAGVAQSPRYKIIEKRQSVAFWCNPISGHATLYWYQQILGQGPKLLIQFQNNGVVDDSQLPKDRFSAERLKGVDSTLKIQPAKLEDSAVYLCACSITGVNEKLFFGSGTQLSVL.

This clonotype has only a few counts. This sequence joins TRBV14 and TRBJ2-1; D tentatively fits TRBD1 or TRBD2 (5 bases each). Germline lookup yields CDR1 SGHDN and CDR2 FVKESK. CDR3 length: 16 residues. V was shortened by 4 bases and J by 6 bases, with 19 bases between the two germline ends. The DNA of the CDR3 is TGTGCCAGCAGCCTCCCCTTTGGGGGAGTAGTCAATGAGCAGTTCTTC. It encodes CASSLPFGGVVNEQFF.

This clonotype is a singleton in its sample. The chain combines TRBV11-2 with TRBJ2-3; 9 bases align to TRBD1. The CDR3 is 17 amino acids. V gave up 11 bases and J gave up 1 base; unmatched junction bases: 16. Per the germline V gene, CDR1 is SGHAT and CDR2 is FQNNGV. The CDR3 protein is CAGNRDRARSGTDTQYF. The CDR3 nucleotides are TGTGCCGGCAACCGGGACAGGGCTAGGTCGGGCACAGATACGCAGTATTTT.

The chain recombines TRBV2 with TRBJ1-2; a weak D match, TRBD1 (6 bases). CDR3 size: 14 residues. Germline CDR1 and CDR2: SNHLY and FYNNEI. V lost 8 bases and J lost 8, with 21 bases in between. The CDR3 is CASAPPGTTGGYTF. The CDR3 DNA is TGTGCCAGCGCCCCCCCCGGCACTACAGGGGGCTACACCTTC.

This clonotype was recorded a few times. The chain recombines TRBV12-3 or TRBV12-4 with TRBJ2-7, with unresolved D. This CDR3 comprises 12 residues. V gave up 6 bases and J gave up 6 bases, with 12 bases separating them. The CDR3 region has the DNA TGTGCCAGCAGCCCCGAACGGAGCGAGCAGTACTTC. It translates to CASSPERSEQYF.

The V call is TRBV6-5, the J call TRBJ2-7; unclear D gene. In germline, CDR1 is MNHEY, CDR2 SVGAGI. This CDR3 is 12 amino acids long. V was trimmed by 6 bases and J by 0 bases, leaving 6 bases between them. The CDR3 here is CASRADSYEQYF. For the CDR3, the DNA is TGTGCCAGCAGGGCGGACTCCTACGAGCAGTACTTC.

To note about this clonotype: This clone may be a read error of a much larger clone one base away. The chain recombines TRBV6-2 or TRBV6-3 with TRBJ2-2, with D unclear. This CDR3 has 14 amino acids. Trimming stripped 5 bases from V and 1 base from J, with 8 bases between. Germline V lookup: CDR1 MNHEY, CDR2 SVGEGT. The CDR3 DNA sequence: TGTGCCAGCAGTAACCCTGGGAACACCGGGGAGCTGTTTTTT. Translation gives CASSNPGNTGELFF.

With regard to this clonotype: An end of the junction does not agree with germline; a read error may underlie this. The chain employs TRBV11-2 and TRBJ2-1; D gene uncertain. The CDR3 covers 15 residues. Germline assignment: CDR1 SGHAT and CDR2 FQNNGV. This CDR3 reads CARSRAWGSYNEQFF. The CDR3 DNA is TGTGCCCGCAGTCGGGCCTGGGGCTCCTACAATGAGCAGTTCTTC.

As to this clonotype: This may arise from a read error, as a much more abundant clone is one base away. The final CDR3 position lacks the conserved phenylalanine or tryptophan, pointing to a likely read error. The chain uses TRBV10-3 and TRBJ1-5, with D possibly being TRBD1 (5 bases). V gave up 3 bases and J gave up 13 bases, with 19 bases separating them. Germline lookup yields CDR1 ENHRY and CDR2 SYGVKD. The CDR3 has 14 residues. The DNA for the CDR3 is TGTGCCATCAGTGAACCCGCAGGGCAACTCCTACAGCATCTT. It specifies CAISEPAGQLLQHL.

Of note for this clonotype: The junction departs from germline at one end; a sequencing error may be responsible. J is TRBJ1-6 and V is TRBV7-9; D is perhaps TRBD1 (5 bases). This CDR3 contains 14 residues. In germline, CDR1 is SEHNR, CDR2 FQNEAQ (reference sequence). CDR3 sequence reads: CANSSDSPNSPLHF. The DNA for the CDR3 is TGTGCCAACAGCTCCGACAGTCCGAATTCACCCCTCCACTTT.

As regards this clonotype: The junction shows a germline mismatch at one end, possibly a read error. The chain combines TRBV12-5 with TRBJ1-1; D remains unclear. This CDR3 region has 13 residues. CDR1 LGHNT and CDR2 FRNRAP come from the germline V gene. CDR3 bases: TGTGCTAGTGGTTTGGAACAGAACGCTGAAGCTTTCTTT. It translates to CASGLEQNAEAFF.

This chain uses TRBV29-1 with TRBJ1-2; 7 bases are shared with TRBD1. Per the germline V gene, CDR1 is SQVTM and CDR2 is ANQGSEA. CDR3 length equals 12 residues. V shed 7 bases and J 4 bases; nucleotides not matched to a gene: 6. The CDR3 sequence: CSATGESYGYTF. CDR3 sequence (DNA): TGCAGCGCTACAGGGGAGAGCTATGGCTACACCTTC. The whole variable domain, filled in from reference TRBV29-1 and TRBJ1-2, reads SAVISQKPSRDICQRGTSLTIQCQVDSQVTMMFWYRQQPGQSLTLIATANQGSEATYESGFVIDKFPISRPNLTFSTLTVSNMSPEDSSIYLCSATGESYGYTFGSGTRLTVV.

The rearrangement joins TRBV28 to TRBJ1-5, with D unresolved. The germline CDR1 and CDR2 sequences are MDHEN and SYDVKM. This CDR3 has 14 residues. The ends were cut back, 5 bases at V and 6 bases at J, with 14 bases in the middle. The CDR3 bases are TGTGCCAGCAGTCCTTCTCGGGGAAGTCAGCCCCAGCATTTT. Translated, it gives CASSPSRGSQPQHF.

As regards this clonotype: One end of the junction fails to match germline, which may point to a read error. The chain links TRBV6-1 to TRBJ1-1, with a weak D call TRBD1 (6 bases). Germline CDR1 reads MNHNS; CDR2 reads SASEGT. This CDR3 is built from 14 residues. The CDR3 loop reads CASSTGPMNSEAFF. In DNA form, the CDR3 reads TGTGCCAGCAGTACAGGGCCCATGAACTCTGAAGCTTTCTTT.

This clonotype was detected many times. The V and J genes are TRBV12-3 or TRBV12-4 and TRBJ1-1; 7 nucleotides match TRBD1. CDR3 length: 14 residues. V was pared by 10 bases and J by 0 bases, with 8 bases of the junction left unmatched. The CDR3 protein is CATRPGQMNTEAFF. The CDR3 nucleotides are TGTGCCACCCGCCCGGGACAGATGAACACTGAAGCTTTCTTT.

About this clonotype: The junction departs from the called germline gene at one end, perhaps through a read error. The CDR3 is CDSSKYGTTDTQYF. DNA for the CDR3: TGCGACAGCAGCAAGTACGGGACTACAGATACGCAGTATTTT. This sequence joins TRBV4-1 and TRBJ2-3, with a weak D call TRBD2 (6 bases). Per germline, CDR1 MGHRA and CDR2 YSYEKL. The CDR3 covers 14 residues.

The table lists this clonotype with many counts. J is TRBJ2-5 and V is TRBV11-1; a weak D match, TRBD2 (6 bases). Germline V gene sequence: CDR1 SGHAT, CDR2 FQDESV (reference sequence). The V gene lost 5 bases and the J gene lost 3 bases, with 16 bases spanning the gap. The CDR3 is 15 amino acids. The CDR3, as DNA: TGTGCCAGCAGCCCAGGTCGCGGGGCAAAAGAGACCCAGTACTTC. Its protein product is CASSPGRGAKETQYF.

The chain combines TRBV11-2 with TRBJ2-1; possible D gene TRBD2, 5 bases. Germline loops: CDR1 SGHAT, CDR2 FQNNGV. CDR3 length: 15 amino acids. Trimming cost V 8 bases and J 7 bases, with 21 bases left between them. CDR3 amino acids: CASGSLAGGWNEQFF. The CDR3 bases are TGTGCCAGCGGCTCGCTAGCAGGAGGATGGAATGAGCAGTTCTTC.

In this sample, this clonotype turned up many times. The chain has TRBV10-3 and TRBJ2-7; possibly TRBD2 for D (6 bases). Between the trimmed V and J ends, which lost 3 bases and 3 bases, there was a span of 12 bases. CDR3 length: 14 amino acids. The V gene's germline CDR1 is ENHRY and CDR2 SYGVKD. The CDR3 DNA is TGTGCCATCAGTGATGCGGGGAGCGGCTACGAGCAGTACTTC. It encodes CAISDAGSGYEQYF.

The chain uses TRBV7-9 and TRBJ2-3; 7 bases map to TRBD2. The CDR3 is 16 amino acids. V shed 2 bases, J shed 2 bases, and the junction held 7 bases outside the gene matches. The V gene's germline CDR1 is SEHNR and CDR2 FQNEAQ (reference sequence). The CDR3 protein is CASSLRREQSTDTQYF. CDR3 DNA: TGTGCCAGCAGCTTACGGCGGGAGCAGTCCACAGATACGCAGTATTTT.

This clonotype is a singleton in its sample. This chain joins TRBV29-1 and TRBJ2-7, with D possibly matching TRBD1 (6 bases). V shed 2 bases and J shed 3 bases, with 29 bases lying between them. CDR3 size: 19 residues. Germline V gene sequence: CDR1 SQVTM, CDR2 ANQGSEA. The chain's CDR3 is CSVEPPWAGQRAINYEQYF. CDR3 bases: TGCAGCGTTGAACCCCCCTGGGCTGGACAGCGAGCGATTAACTACGAGCAGTACTTC.

About this clonotype: This may stem from a read error, because a much larger clone lies one nucleotide away. Without the conserved terminal phenylalanine or tryptophan, this CDR3 likely stems from a read error. The V call is TRBV6-1, the J call TRBJ1-2; 7 bases match TRBD1. J was trimmed by 6 bases and V by 11 bases; bases with no gene match: 12. CDR3 length: 13 residues. Germline V CDR1 and CDR2: MNHNS, SASEGT. CDR3 DNA sequence: TGTGCCGGAACTTCAGGGGGGAGGAATGGCTACACCTCC. Protein product: CAGTSGGRNGYTS.

There are a few counts of this clonotype. The chain recombines TRBV5-6 with TRBJ2-2; D may be TRBD1 (5 bases). CDR3 length: 14 amino acids. Trimming cost V 2 bases and J 6 bases, with 11 bases left between them. Germline V gene lookup returns CDR1 SGHDT and CDR2 YYEEEE. The CDR3 DNA follows: TGTGCCAGCAGCTTAGGGGATGGGTCCGGGGAGCTGTTTTTT. Translating it yields CASSLGDGSGELFF.

Concerning this clonotype itself: One base away lies a much larger clone, so this may be a sequencing read error. This chain connects TRBV10-3 to TRBJ2-7, with 10 bases that match TRBD2. Germline values: CDR1 ENHRY, CDR2 SYGVKD. Unmatched junction bases numbered 8, after V lost 5 bases and J lost 4 bases. The CDR3 has 15 residues. The CDR3 reads CAISSWEREGYEQYF. For the CDR3, the DNA is TGTGCCATCAGTAGTTGGGAGCGGGAGGGATACGAGCAGTACTTC.